One and the same sample provided the 7 T cell receptor beta chains below, sequenced in a study of T cell repertoires in cytomegalovirus infection. TCRdb independently ran MiXCR on the reads; one entry per CDR3 protein. This table holds about 530,000 distinct CDR3 sequences, 26% found once. The sample was PBMCs. The source of these receptors is a human donor in good health (CMV status not recorded). Some clones in this sample may be carry-over from other donors' samples.

The chain links TRBV12-3 or TRBV12-4 to TRBJ2-2; unclear D gene. The CDR3 totals 14 residues. Trimming took off 7 bases at V and 0 bases at J, with 9 bases between the two ends. The CDR3 DNA sequence: TGTGCCAGCACACGGGCCTCGAACACCGGGGAGCTGTTTTTT. Protein product: CASTRASNTGELFF.

This chain connects TRBV2 to TRBJ2-1, with 14 bases aligning to TRBD2. This CDR3 is built from 16 residues. J lost 7 bases, V lost 3 bases, and 5 bases had no gene match. Germline values: CDR1 SNHLY, CDR2 FYNNEI. CDR3 DNA sequence: TGTGCCAGCAGTGAGGGGACTAGCGGGAGTCTGAATGAGCAGTTCTTC. Translating it yields CASSEGTSGSLNEQFF.

This clonotype appeared many times. This chain uses TRBV2 with TRBJ2-1; possibly TRBD1 for D (6 bases). The CDR3 loop spans 14 amino acids. The germline CDR1 and CDR2 sequences are SNHLY and FYNNEI. V dropped 7 bases and J dropped 10 bases, with 20 bases sitting between them. CDR3 coding DNA: TGTGCCAGCAATAGGGGTCCCTCAGGGGAAGAGCAGTTCTTC. This gives the protein CASNRGPSGEEQFF.

The chain recombines TRBV7-2 with TRBJ2-5; D ambiguous. Trimming stripped 2 bases from V and 5 bases from J, with 9 bases between. In germline, CDR1 is SGHTA, CDR2 FQGNSA. The CDR3 is 13 amino acids. The CDR3 sequence: CASSLSWKETQYF. The CDR3 region has the DNA TGTGCCAGCAGCTTATCTTGGAAGGAGACCCAGTACTTC.

V usage is TRBV28 and J usage is TRBJ1-1; perhaps TRBD1 as D (5 bases). V was trimmed by 1 base and J by 2 bases, leaving 11 bases between them. The CDR3 sequence is 15 residues long. CDR1 and CDR2 from the germline V gene are MDHEN and SYDVKM. The CDR3 reads CASSLFLQGNTEAFF. CDR3 DNA sequence: TGTGCCAGCAGTTTATTTCTCCAGGGAAACACTGAAGCTTTCTTT.

V gene TRBV10-3 combines with J gene TRBJ1-2; TRBD1 matches at 8 bases. In germline, CDR1 is ENHRY, CDR2 SYGVKD. With 5 bases clipped from V and 6 bases from J, the junction kept 8 bases outside the gene matches. This CDR3 comprises 14 residues. CDR3 nucleotides: TGTGCCATCAGTCCGGACAGGGAGGCTCATGGCTACACCTTC. Encoded protein: CAISPDREAHGYTF.

This chain uses TRBV6-5 with TRBJ2-1, with a tentative D call TRBD1 (5 bases). Deletions cut 6 bases from V and 7 bases from J, with 10 bases between. Germline CDR1 is MNHEY and CDR2 is SVGAGI. This CDR3 spans 12 amino acids. CDR3 residues: CASRNRINEQFF. Written as DNA, the CDR3 is TGTGCCAGCAGGAACAGGATTAATGAGCAGTTCTTC.